The T cell receptor (beta chain) under discussion was sequenced for a study of blood T cell repertoires in COVID-19. Study-wide background: Samples came from the United States, Italy and Spain, spanning acute and convalescent COVID-19.

Participants' own reports of clinical history determined their cohort assignment. Cohort 3 recovery required two negative PCRs, clearance, or symptom resolution. The CDR3 is 13 residues long. V was cut by 0 bases and J by 4 bases, with 7 bases left in between. CDR1 and CDR2 from the germline V gene are GTSNPN and SVGIG (reference sequence). Under the authors' procedure: Reference gene primer amplification gave nucleated cell count estimates. The assay was immunoSEQ multiplex PCR, and TCRdb's table has in-frame clones only and misses some. V and J calls and clone size are those listed in that table; D and trimming were worked out from the DNA. In the table there are over 250,000 clones, around 90% of which are singletons.

This sequence originates from a man between 60 and 70 years old who had recovered from COVID-19. Sequenced material: PBMCs or T cells enriched from blood (not recorded which). The V and J genes are TRBV30 and TRBJ1-5; D is unresolved. As DNA, the CDR3 is TGTGCCTGGAGTGTACAGCTAAATCAGCCCCAGCATTTT. Its translation is CAWSVQLNQPQHF.